This T cell receptor beta chain is from a study of blood T cells in healthy people across ages. Study overall: The capture of about one barcoded beta molecule per two T cells was achieved by template switching. General observations from the study: Higher diversity, along with more naive CD4+ cells, distinguished long-lived donors from aged donors. Roughly linearly, TCR beta diversity per million T cells fell as age increased.

The CDR3 covers 14 residues. V dropped 4 bases and J dropped 5; count of bases not matched to a gene: 1. The germline gives CDR1 SNHLY, CDR2 FYNNEI. Through a sample-barcoded 5' primer and a J-beta primer mix, a second PCR was run for about 6 to 12 cycles. Every individual sample yielded 2.5 million or more paired-end reads (each containing CDR3). TCRdb ran MiXCR on the 5' RACE reads and lists one entry per CDR3 protein. The sample has roughly 800,000 distinct CDR3 sequences; roughly 50% are singletons. This clonotype was seen a few times. As yet, its antigen is unknown. This TCR was sampled from a man older than 75 in good health. The chain uses TRBV2 and TRBJ1-6; 8 nucleotides agree with TRBD1. Sequencing input: blood. The CDR3 nucleotides read TGTGCCAGCAGTGGGGACAGGCATAATTCACCCCTCCACTTT. This encodes CASSGDRHNSPLHF.